The 31 T cell receptor beta chains given below trace back to one sample, sequenced in a study of T cells in localized non-small cell lung cancer. The repertoire was sequenced with immunoSEQ multiplex PCR; TCRdb's copy has only in-frame clones and lacks some. The data contain 9,000 or so clones, about 90% of them singletons. The sample in question was peripheral blood, obtained before any cancer treatment. The source is a woman aged 35 to 70 with stage I squamous cell lung carcinoma.

Only one count was recorded for this clone. The V gene is TRBV7-9, the J gene TRBJ2-7; D possibly corresponds to TRBD1 (6 bases). CDR3 length: 12 residues. Trimming shortened V by 5 bases and J by 7 bases, and 12 bases separated the two germline ends. Germline V gene sequence: CDR1 SEHNR, CDR2 FQNEAQ (reference sequence). CDR3 residues: CASSTPQGEQYF. In nucleotides, the CDR3 is TGTGCCAGCAGCACCCCGCAGGGGGAGCAGTACTTC.

The CDR3 nucleotides read TGTGCCAGCTGGACAGGGTCCTTTTATGGCTACACCTTC. Its translation: CASWTGSFYGYTF. This chain joins TRBV2 and TRBJ1-2; TRBD1 matches at 8 bases. Germline CDR1 SNHLY, CDR2 FYNNEI. V was clipped by 8 bases and J by 5 bases; unmatched bases: 7. This CDR3 is 13 amino acids long.

V is TRBV10-3 and J is TRBJ2-3, with D perhaps matching TRBD1 or TRBD2 (6 bases each). CDR3 length: 17 residues. CDR1 and CDR2 (germline): ENHRY, SYGVKD. V lost 0 bases and J lost 0, with 13 bases in between. CDR3 sequence (DNA): TGTGCCATCAGTGAGTCGTCCGGGGGCGCTAGCACAGATACGCAGTATTTT. Translating gives CAISESSGGASTDTQYF.

V and J are TRBV11-2 and TRBJ1-2; the D gene is possibly TRBD1 (5 bases). CDR3 length: 14 amino acids. Per germline, CDR1 SGHAT and CDR2 FQNNGV. V was cut by 4 bases and J by 8 bases, with 17 bases left in between. The CDR3 DNA is TGTGCCAGCAGCTCACCTAGGGGTAGGGACGGCTACACCTTC. It translates to CASSSPRGRDGYTF.

This sequence joins TRBV5-1 and TRBJ1-1, with D perhaps TRBD1 (6 bases). Germline values: CDR1 SGHRS, CDR2 YFSETQ. This CDR3 spans 12 amino acids. V was trimmed by 2 bases and J by 5 bases, leaving 7 bases between them. The CDR3 protein is CASSFQGTEAFF. DNA of the CDR3: TGCGCCAGCAGCTTTCAGGGGACTGAAGCTTTCTTT.

V and J are TRBV14 and TRBJ1-3, with 7 positions matching TRBD1. The length of the CDR3 is 16 residues. Trimming took 5 bases from V and 0 from J; bases not matched to a gene: 7. Germline-derived CDR1 and CDR2 are SGHDN and FVKESK. The CDR3 sequence is CASSRDSVLSGNTIYF. The CDR3, as DNA: TGTGCCAGCAGCAGGGACAGCGTGCTCTCTGGAAACACCATATATTTT. The full variable domain, with the rest looked up from reference TRBV14 and TRBJ1-3, is EAGVTQFPSHSVIEKGQTVTLRCDPISGHDNLYWYRRVMGKEIKFLLHFVKESKQDESGMPNNRFLAERTGGTYSTLKVQPAELEDSGVYFCASSRDSVLSGNTIYFGEGSWLTVV.

This clone was detected once. The rearrangement joins TRBV7-2 to TRBJ1-3; D possibly corresponds to TRBD1 (5 bases). The V gene lost 2 bases and the J gene lost 0 bases, with 14 bases spanning the gap. The CDR3 is 17 residues long. Germline CDR1 and CDR2: SGHTA and FQGNSA. DNA of the CDR3: TGTGCCAGCAGCTTAAATGGGGGATACAACTCTGGAAACACCATATATTTT. Its protein product is CASSLNGGYNSGNTIYF.

The CDR3 protein is CASSDVTNEKLFF. The CDR3 DNA reads as TGTGCCAGCAGTGATGTAACTAATGAAAAACTGTTTTTT. The V call is TRBV2, the J call TRBJ1-4; D remains unclear. Germline V lookup: CDR1 SNHLY, CDR2 FYNNEI. V dropped 3 bases and J dropped 1 base, with 3 bases sitting between them. This CDR3 contains 13 residues.

This clone was detected only once. The chain carries TRBV11-2 and TRBJ1-4; D gene ambiguous. Germline values: CDR1 SGHAT, CDR2 FQNNGV. The CDR3 runs 15 residues. Trimming stripped 2 bases from V and 8 bases from J, with 15 bases between. The CDR3 spells CASSLYGALEEKLFF. The CDR3 region has the DNA TGTGCCAGCAGCTTATATGGCGCGCTGGAGGAAAAACTGTTTTTT.

J is TRBJ1-6 and V is TRBV6-6; D possibly corresponds to TRBD1 (5 bases). CDR1 MNHNY and CDR2 SVGAGI come from the germline V gene (reference sequence). The CDR3 runs to 14 residues. Trimming took off 7 bases at V and 8 bases at J, with 15 bases between the two ends. The CDR3 nucleotides read TGTGCCAGCAATATCAGGGTGTCGGATTCACCCCTCCACTTT. The encoded protein is CASNIRVSDSPLHF.

The chain joins TRBV30 to TRBJ2-7; D may match TRBD1 or TRBD2 (6 bases each). In germline, CDR1 is GTSNPN, CDR2 SVGIG (reference sequence). This CDR3 has 15 amino acids. V shed 0 bases and J shed 4 bases, with 16 bases lying between them. The CDR3: CAWSVGGKKTYEQYF. In nucleotides, the CDR3 is TGTGCCTGGAGTGTAGGGGGGAAAAAGACTTACGAGCAGTACTTC.

This chain connects TRBV4-2 to TRBJ2-3, with 7 bases aligning to TRBD1. The CDR3 spans 15 residues. Germline V gene sequence: CDR1 LGHNA, CDR2 YNFKEQ. Trimming at V came to 6 bases and at J to 1 base, leaving 7 bases not matched to a gene. In DNA form, the CDR3 reads TGTGCCAGCAGAGCAGGGGGATCGGGCACAGATACGCAGTATTTT. Encoded protein: CASRAGGSGTDTQYF.

The table lists this clone with a few counts. The genes are TRBV4-1 and TRBJ1-5, with D uncertain. Germline lookup yields CDR1 MGHRA and CDR2 YSYEKL. Trimming shortened V by 0 bases and J by 4 bases, and 13 bases separated the two germline ends. The CDR3 runs to 16 residues. The CDR3 nucleotides read TGCGCCAGCAGCCAAGACGGAGGTATAGGTAATCAGCCCCAGCATTTT. Translated: CASSQDGGIGNQPQHF.

V gene TRBV5-1 combines with J gene TRBJ2-5, with D perhaps TRBD1 (7 bases). The CDR3 has 16 amino acids. The V gene lost 5 bases and the J gene lost 2 bases, with 19 bases spanning the gap. Per germline, CDR1 SGHRS and CDR2 YFSETQ. CDR3 DNA sequence: TGCGCCAGCAGGTATCAGGGGGGAACAAATCAAGAGACCCAGTACTTC. The encoded protein is CASRYQGGTNQETQYF.

The DNA of the CDR3 is TGTGCCACCAGCCGGCGCGAGACCTACAATGAGCAGTTCTTC. It yields the protein CATSRRETYNEQFF. The gene calls are TRBV15 and TRBJ2-1; D is unresolved. The CDR3 sequence is 14 residues long. The V gene's germline CDR1 is LNHNV and CDR2 YYDKDF (reference sequence). Deletions cut 5 bases from V and 2 bases from J, with 10 bases between.

This chain joins TRBV5-1 and TRBJ2-3; maybe TRBD2 (5 bases). CDR1 is SGHRS, CDR2 YFSETQ, per germline. This CDR3 comprises 13 residues. The germline V and J ends were trimmed by 5 bases and 0 bases, with 7 bases remaining between them. The chain's CDR3 is CASRRESTDTQYF. In DNA, the CDR3 is TGCGCCAGCAGGAGGGAGAGCACAGATACGCAGTATTTT.

This clone is a singleton in its sample. This chain uses TRBV11-2 with TRBJ2-7; D uncertain. CDR1 and CDR2 from the germline V gene are SGHAT and FQNNGV. The length of the CDR3 is 13 residues. The V and J ends lost 5 bases and 7 bases respectively, with 15 bases between them. The CDR3 region is CASSPHIGEEQYF. As DNA, the CDR3 is TGTGCCAGCAGCCCCCACATTGGGGAAGAGCAGTACTTC.

This chain uses TRBV9 with TRBJ1-1; the D is unclear. There are 14 residues in the CDR3. V was clipped by 0 bases and J by 5 bases, with 11 bases between them. Germline assignment: CDR1 SGDLS and CDR2 YYNGEE. The CDR3 DNA reads as TGTGCCAGCAGCGTAGCTTTACTCACAACTGAAGCTTTCTTT. Amino acid sequence: CASSVALLTTEAFF.

The chain has TRBV4-3 and TRBJ2-1; D is ambiguous. The CDR3 length is 16 residues. Trimming cost V 1 base and J 6 bases, with 16 bases left between them. CDR1 LGHNA and CDR2 YSLEER come from the germline V gene. The CDR3 here is CASSQGTPPLGNEQFF. DNA of the CDR3: TGCGCCAGCAGCCAAGGGACCCCCCCCCTGGGCAATGAGCAGTTCTTC.

V gene TRBV6-5 combines with J gene TRBJ1-5; 7 bases agree with TRBD1. The CDR3 extends over 14 amino acids. V lost 6 bases and J lost 1; bases outside the gene matches: 3. Germline V gene sequence: CDR1 MNHEY, CDR2 SVGAGI. CDR3 in DNA: TGTGCCAGCAGCCAGGGACAGAGCAATCAGCCCCAGCATTTT. Translating gives CASSQGQSNQPQHF.

The rearrangement links TRBV6-6 to TRBJ1-2; maybe TRBD1 (6 bases). The V gene lost 6 bases and the J gene lost 4 bases, with 18 bases spanning the gap. This CDR3 is 15 amino acids long. Germline CDR1 reads MNHNY; CDR2 reads SVGAGI (reference sequence). CDR3 nucleotide sequence: TGTGCCAGCAGCCTCCGGAAGGGGACACTCTATGGCTACACCTTC. Translated: CASSLRKGTLYGYTF.

V usage is TRBV7-2 and J usage is TRBJ2-6; D uncertain. Trimming took off 1 base at V and 3 bases at J, with 7 bases between the two ends. The V gene's germline CDR1 is SGHTA and CDR2 FQGNSA. The CDR3 sequence is 15 residues long. CDR3 nucleotides: TGTGCCAGCAGCTTAGAGGCGCTTGGGGCCAACGTCCTGACTTTC. It translates to CASSLEALGANVLTF.

This rearrangement joins TRBV11-1 to TRBJ2-5, with D tentatively TRBD1 or TRBD2 (6 bases each). Germline V gene data show CDR1 as SGHAT and CDR2 as FQDESV (reference sequence). V was shortened by 5 bases and J by 4 bases, with 17 bases between the two germline ends. The CDR3 runs 15 residues. DNA for the CDR3: TGTGCCAGCAGCCCTATAGGGGGGAGCGGAGAGACCCAGTACTTC. Residues: CASSPIGGSGETQYF. Looking up the rest from reference TRBV11-1 and TRBJ2-5 gives the full variable domain: EAEVAQSPRYKITEKSQAVAFWCDPISGHATLYWYRQILGQGPELLVQFQDESVVDDSQLPKDRFSAERLKGVDSTLKIQPAELGDSAMYLCASSPIGGSGETQYFGPGTRLLVL.

This chain links TRBV2 with TRBJ1-6; the D is unclear. Deletions cut 6 bases from V and 6 bases from J, with 3 bases between. This CDR3 region has 11 residues. Germline CDR1 SNHLY, CDR2 FYNNEI. The CDR3: CASSTNSPLHF. The DNA for the CDR3 is TGTGCCAGCAGCACTAATTCACCCCTCCACTTT.

The chain recombines TRBV30 with TRBJ1-2; TRBD1 matches at 8 bases. CDR3 size: 13 residues. V dropped 2 bases and J dropped 6; count of bases not matched to a gene: 5. Germline V lookup: CDR1 GTSNPN, CDR2 SVGIG (reference sequence). The CDR3 nucleotides are TGTGCCTGGAGTCGACAGGGGAGGAATGGCTACACCTTC. Residues: CAWSRQGRNGYTF.

The rearrangement joins TRBV19 to TRBJ1-6, with D possibly being TRBD1 (5 bases). This CDR3 is 14 amino acids long. With 3 bases removed from V and 10 bases from J, the gap between germline ends came to 13 bases. CDR1 LNHDA and CDR2 SQIVND come from the germline V gene (reference sequence). Here the CDR3 DNA reads TGTGCCAGTAGTATTCAGGGCCGGGAATCACCCCTCCACTTT. As protein: CASSIQGRESPLHF.

V usage is TRBV10-3 and J usage is TRBJ1-2, with D uncertain. This CDR3 is built from 13 residues. Germline V gives CDR1 ENHRY, CDR2 SYGVKD. V gave up 6 bases and J gave up 1 base, with 9 bases separating them. The CDR3 DNA is TGTGCCATCAGACCCGGAGATAACTATGGCTACACCTTC. This codes for CAIRPGDNYGYTF.

The chain recombines TRBV7-2 with TRBJ1-2, with D perhaps TRBD1 (5 bases). Germline V lookup: CDR1 SGHTA, CDR2 FQGNSA. Trimming left V 4 bases short and J 4 bases short, with 19 bases between. This CDR3 is built from 16 residues. The CDR3 DNA reads TGTGCCAGCAGCTCTAGCGGGGCAGCCACCCCCTATGGCTACACCTTC. It encodes CASSSSGAATPYGYTF.

The chain is built from TRBV10-1 and TRBJ1-4; the D is unclear. The CDR3 is made up of 15 amino acids. Germline V gene lookup returns CDR1 WNHNN and CDR2 SYGVQD (reference sequence). V was shortened by 7 bases and J by 8 bases, with 20 bases between the two germline ends. CDR3 nucleotide sequence: TGCGCCAGCATTAGCTTGGGAGGGCGCTGGGAAAAACTGTTTTTT. As protein: CASISLGGRWEKLFF.

This chain links TRBV10-3 with TRBJ2-3, with D perhaps matching TRBD1 (5 bases). The CDR3 loop spans 14 amino acids. Germline assignment: CDR1 ENHRY and CDR2 SYGVKD. Trimming took off 4 bases at V and 2 bases at J, with 10 bases between the two ends. The DNA of the CDR3 is TGTGCCATCAGTGCAACAGGATTCACAGATACGCAGTATTTT. It codes for CAISATGFTDTQYF.

CDR3 amino acids: CASSEVGTGWGNQPQHF. In nucleotides, the CDR3 is TGTGCCAGCAGTGAGGTCGGGACAGGGTGGGGAAATCAGCCCCAGCATTTT. V is TRBV2 and J is TRBJ1-5, with 9 nucleotides matching TRBD1. The J segment lost 4 bases and the V segment lost 3 bases, leaving 10 bases of the junction unmatched. Germline V lookup: CDR1 SNHLY, CDR2 FYNNEI. CDR3 size: 17 residues.